One sample yielded the 26 T cell receptor beta chains listed below, sequenced in a study of T cell repertoires in ileal Crohn's disease. Sequenced by immunoSEQ multiplex PCR; TCRdb stores in-frame clones only, minus some. The data contain some 27,000 clones, about 80% of them seen just once; the ten biggest clones take up over 15%. The sample comprised ileal tissue. These receptors all stem from an adult with Crohn's disease.

The chain carries TRBV7-2 and TRBJ1-1; 7 bases line up with TRBD1. In germline, CDR1 is SGHTA, CDR2 FQGNSA. Trimming cost V 4 bases and J 1 base; bases outside gene matches: 6. The CDR3 is 15 residues long. The CDR3 is CASSSTGSGNTEAFF. The CDR3 DNA sequence: TGTGCCAGCAGCTCGACAGGGTCGGGGAACACTGAAGCTTTCTTT.

The chain links TRBV19 to TRBJ1-5; D may be TRBD1 (5 bases). This CDR3 has 13 residues. Deletions cut 7 bases from V and 2 bases from J, with 9 bases between. Germline V gene lookup returns CDR1 LNHDA and CDR2 SQIVND (reference sequence). For the CDR3, the DNA is TGTGCCAGTAAGGGGTCGGGCAATCAGCCCCAGCATTTT. Its protein product is CASKGSGNQPQHF. The variable domain in full, with the rest retrieved from reference TRBV19 and TRBJ1-5, is DGGITQSPKYLFRKEGQNVTLSCEQNLNHDAMYWYRQDPGQGLRLIYYSQIVNDFQKGDIAEGYSVSREKKESFPLTVTSAQKNPTAFYLCASKGSGNQPQHFGDGTRLSIL.

This clone was seen a single time. The chain uses TRBV6-6 and TRBJ1-4; D is perhaps TRBD1 (5 bases). Per the germline V gene, CDR1 is MNHNY and CDR2 is SVGAGI (reference sequence). Trimming removed 3 bases from V and 7 bases from J, with 12 bases in between. The CDR3 contains 14 residues. The CDR3: CASSYAGPLEKLFF. The CDR3 coding sequence is TGTGCCAGCAGTTATGCGGGGCCCCTTGAAAAACTGTTTTTT.

The chain joins TRBV23-1 to TRBJ2-3; 7 nucleotides agree with TRBD2. TRBV23-1 is sorted into the ORF group, with uncertain function. The CDR3 runs to 17 residues. The V segment lost 4 bases and the J segment 3 bases; nucleotides outside the gene matches: 13. The CDR3 region is CASSRAREGPKTDTQYF. The CDR3 DNA reads TGCGCCAGCAGTCGAGCGAGGGAGGGACCCAAGACAGATACGCAGTATTTT.

The chain has TRBV2 and TRBJ2-3; D may be TRBD2 (6 bases). Germline CDR1 reads SNHLY; CDR2 reads FYNNEI. The CDR3 is 14 residues long. V was trimmed by 6 bases and J by 4 bases, leaving 14 bases between them. The CDR3 protein is CASRGRDSSDTQYF. The CDR3, as DNA: TGTGCCAGCAGGGGCCGGGACTCATCAGATACGCAGTATTTT.

The chain joins TRBV29-1 to TRBJ2-7, with 9 nucleotides matching TRBD2. The ends lost 5 bases at V and 7 bases at J; junction bases unmatched: 6. Germline lookup yields CDR1 SQVTM and CDR2 ANQGSEA. The CDR3 sequence is 12 residues long. This chain's CDR3 is CSVFGLAREQYF. The CDR3 nucleotides are TGCAGCGTTTTCGGACTAGCGCGTGAGCAGTACTTC.

This chain joins TRBV29-1 and TRBJ2-5; the D gene is possibly TRBD2 (6 bases). V lost 6 bases and J lost 11, with 13 bases in between. There are 10 residues in the CDR3. CDR1 SQVTM and CDR2 ANQGSEA come from the germline V gene. CDR3 loop: CSVSGGKQYF. As DNA, the CDR3 is TGCAGCGTATCCGGGGGAAAGCAGTACTTC.

This chain uses TRBV15 with TRBJ1-2; 9 nucleotides match TRBD1. The CDR3 sequence is 13 residues long. Per the germline V gene, CDR1 is LNHNV and CDR2 is YYDKDF (reference sequence). Losses at the gene ends were 8 bases for V and 4 bases for J; bases not matched to a gene: 5. CDR3 in amino acids: CATAPGQGYGYTF. The CDR3 DNA sequence: TGTGCCACCGCACCGGGACAGGGCTATGGCTACACCTTC. The variable domain in full, completed from reference TRBV15 and TRBJ1-2, reads DAMVIQNPRYQVTQFGKPVTLSCSQTLNHNVMYWYQQKSSQAPKLLFHYYDKDFNNEADTPDNFQSRRPNTSFCFLDIRSPGLGDTAMYLCATAPGQGYGYTFGSGTRLTVV.

The V gene is TRBV5-4, the J gene TRBJ1-1, with TRBD1 matching over 7 bases. The CDR3 consists of 15 residues. CDR1 is SGHNT and CDR2 is YYREEE in the germline V gene (reference sequence). After removal of 0 bases from V and 3 bases from J, the junction contained 5 bases not matched to a gene. The DNA for the CDR3 is TGTGCCAGCAGCTTGGGGACAGGACGGCACACTGAAGCTTTCTTT. It encodes CASSLGTGRHTEAFF.

The V gene is TRBV7-2, the J gene TRBJ1-3; the match to TRBD1 covers 7 bases. V shed 5 bases, J shed 2 bases, and the junction held 9 bases outside the gene matches. Germline loops: CDR1 SGHTA, CDR2 FQGNSA. This CDR3 region has 16 residues. CDR3 sequence (DNA): TGTGCCAGCAGCCACGAACGCGGGACAGCTGGAAACACCATATATTTT. Its protein product is CASSHERGTAGNTIYF.

V and J are TRBV2 and TRBJ2-1; 7 nucleotides align to TRBD2. Looked up from germline, CDR1 is SNHLY and CDR2 is FYNNEI. The ends lost 6 bases at V and 5 bases at J; junction bases unmatched: 7. The CDR3 covers 14 residues. Written as DNA, the CDR3 is TGTGCCAGCAGAAGAGGACTAGTGGACAATGAGCAGTTCTTC. Translating it yields CASRRGLVDNEQFF.

The gene calls are TRBV11-2 and TRBJ1-6, with TRBD1 as a possible D gene (5 bases). The CDR3 is 16 amino acids. Germline lookup yields CDR1 SGHAT and CDR2 FQNNGV. Trimming stripped 7 bases from V and 6 bases from J, with 19 bases between. CDR3 in amino acids: CASNQLEQEFNSPLHF. The CDR3 DNA reads as TGTGCCAGCAACCAACTCGAACAGGAGTTTAATTCACCCCTCCACTTT.

This clone was recorded only once. V and J are TRBV18 and TRBJ2-7; 7 positions agree with TRBD1. The CDR3 spans 17 residues. Germline loops: CDR1 KGHSH, CDR2 LQKENI. J lost 3 bases, V lost 6 bases, and 17 bases had no gene match. For the CDR3, the DNA is TGTGCCAGCTCGCTCAAATCGACAGGGTGGCACTACTACGAGCAGTACTTC. Translating it yields CASSLKSTGWHYYEQYF.

V gene TRBV7-2 combines with J gene TRBJ1-1; tentative D call: TRBD1 (6 bases). Trimming removed 5 bases from V and 6 bases from J, with 22 bases in between. CDR1 and CDR2 from the germline V gene are SGHTA and FQGNSA. The CDR3 has 16 residues. The CDR3 spells CASSLSESTGRAEAFF. CDR3 coding DNA: TGTGCCAGCAGCCTCTCGGAAAGTACAGGGAGGGCTGAAGCTTTCTTT.

DNA for the CDR3: TGCGCCAGCATTTCAAGCGGGAGAGATACGCAGTATTTT. Amino acids: CASISSGRDTQYF. J is TRBJ2-3 and V is TRBV10-2; TRBD2 aligns across 8 bases. CDR3 size: 13 residues. J lost 5 bases, V lost 7 bases, and 5 bases had no gene match. Per the germline V gene, CDR1 is WSHSY and CDR2 is SAAADI.

The V and J genes are TRBV30 and TRBJ1-2; D gene uncertain. The CDR3 covers 15 residues. Trimming removed 1 base from V and 2 bases from J, with 14 bases in between. Per germline, CDR1 GTSNPN and CDR2 SVGIG (reference sequence). CDR3 residues: CAWSDMRKRNYGYTF. The CDR3 region has the DNA TGTGCCTGGAGTGACATGAGGAAACGAAACTATGGCTACACCTTC.

The chain uses TRBV19 and TRBJ2-2, with D possibly matching TRBD1 (5 bases). Trimming took 5 bases from V and 5 from J, leaving 9 bases between them. Germline-derived CDR1 and CDR2 are LNHDA and SQIVND (reference sequence). The CDR3 is made up of 13 amino acids. CDR3: CASSLAGTGELFF. DNA of the CDR3: TGTGCCAGTAGTCTTGCAGGGACCGGGGAGCTGTTTTTT.

This chain links TRBV25-1 with TRBJ2-6, with 8 bases fitting TRBD1. Germline assignment: CDR1 MGHDK and CDR2 SYGVNS. After removal of 5 bases from V and 2 bases from J, the junction contained 5 bases not matched to a gene. There are 16 residues in the CDR3. CDR3 sequence reads: CASSPQQGAGANVLTF. The DNA for the CDR3 is TGTGCCAGCAGTCCTCAACAGGGGGCTGGGGCCAACGTCCTGACTTTC.

This chain uses TRBV6-1 with TRBJ1-1; D unclear. The CDR3 is 14 residues long. The V end was cut by 3 bases, the J end by 6 bases, with 14 bases between. CDR1 is MNHNS and CDR2 is SASEGT in the germline V gene. The CDR3 DNA follows: TGTGCCAGCAGTGACCTTCTCAGGATATCTGAAGCTTTCTTT. Translating it yields CASSDLLRISEAFF.

The chain links TRBV11-2 to TRBJ2-1; 14 bases map to TRBD2. V shed 5 bases, J shed 5 bases, and the junction held 14 bases outside the gene matches. The CDR3 is made up of 19 amino acids. Germline V gene data show CDR1 as SGHAT and CDR2 as FQNNGV. The CDR3 reads CASSVTRTGGLAGDNEQFF. In DNA form, the CDR3 reads TGTGCCAGCAGCGTAACGAGGACAGGGGGACTAGCGGGAGACAATGAGCAGTTCTTC.

V and J are TRBV7-2 and TRBJ1-1; D possibly corresponds to TRBD1 (5 bases). Per the germline V gene, CDR1 is SGHTA and CDR2 is FQGNSA. The CDR3 is 14 residues long. The germline V and J ends were trimmed by 2 bases and 2 bases, with 9 bases remaining between them. The CDR3 spells CASSLFQGNTEAFF. The CDR3 DNA reads as TGTGCCAGCAGCTTATTTCAGGGAAACACTGAAGCTTTCTTT.

The count of this clone is one. The chain couples TRBV4-2 to TRBJ1-2; D is possibly TRBD1 (5 bases). The germline V gene has CDR1 LGHNA and CDR2 YNFKEQ. The V end was cut by 5 bases, the J end by 4 bases, with 14 bases between. The CDR3 sequence is 14 residues long. The CDR3 spells CASSLAGRGYGYTF. DNA of the CDR3: TGTGCCAGCAGCTTAGCAGGGCGTGGCTATGGCTACACCTTC.

V and J are TRBV7-9 and TRBJ2-5; 7 nucleotides agree with TRBD2. The end of the DNA fits TRBJ2-7 better, so the J call may be wrong. Germline assignment: CDR1 SEHNR and CDR2 FQNEAQ (reference sequence). CDR3 length: 15 amino acids. The CDR3 protein is CASSASGTNLHEQYF. The CDR3 nucleotides are TGTGCCAGCAGCGCCAGCGGGACCAACCTACACGAGCAGTACTTC.

This chain joins TRBV4-2 and TRBJ2-7, with 7 bases identical to TRBD2. The V segment lost 2 bases and the J segment 3 bases; nucleotides outside the gene matches: 7. Germline CDR1 LGHNA, CDR2 YNFKEQ. The CDR3 is made up of 15 amino acids. The CDR3, as DNA: TGTGCCAGCAGCCAATACCGGGACTACCGCTACGAGCAGTACTTC. Encoded protein: CASSQYRDYRYEQYF.

This clone turned up a few times. The rearrangement joins TRBV6-1 to TRBJ1-1; possibly TRBD1 for D (6 bases). V lost 3 bases and J 4 bases, leaving 15 bases between the germline ends. The length of the CDR3 is 15 residues. From germline, CDR1 is MNHNS and CDR2 SASEGT. The DNA of the CDR3 is TGTGCCAGCAGTGACCGCAGGGGCTCGATCACTGAAGCTTTCTTT. This encodes CASSDRRGSITEAFF.

This clone was recorded a few times. The chain uses TRBV19 and TRBJ2-2; D is possibly TRBD1 (6 bases). This CDR3 contains 15 residues. Trimming took 8 bases from V and 4 from J, leaving 17 bases between them. Germline V gene data show CDR1 as LNHDA and CDR2 as SQIVND (reference sequence). The DNA for the CDR3 is TGTGCCAGTCTCTTATCAGGGGCAGGCACCGGGGAGCTGTTTTTT. This gives the protein CASLLSGAGTGELFF.